These 2 T cell receptor beta chains were sequenced from one sample in a study of T cell repertoires in ileal Crohn's disease. Sequencing was performed with immunoSEQ multiplex PCR; in TCRdb, only in-frame clones are kept and a portion is missing. The table lists around 9,000 clones, around 76% of them singletons. Sequenced sample: ileal tissue. The receptor source for this set is an adult with Crohn's disease.

The rearrangement joins TRBV5-1 to TRBJ2-1; maybe TRBD2 (6 bases). The CDR3 contains 16 residues. V lost 4 bases to trimming and J lost 5 bases, with 19 bases between them. Germline loops: CDR1 SGHRS, CDR2 YFSETQ. The CDR3 sequence: CASSGLGVAGHNEQFF. In nucleotides, the CDR3 is TGCGCCAGCAGCGGCCTTGGGGTGGCGGGGCACAATGAGCAGTTCTTC. Variable domain in full (rest from reference TRBV5-1 and TRBJ2-1): KAGVTQTPRYLIKTRGQQVTLSCSPISGHRSVSWYQQTPGQGLQFLFEYFSETQRNKGNFPGRFSGRQFSNSRSEMNVSTLELGDSALYLCASSGLGVAGHNEQFFGPGTRLTVL.

This chain uses TRBV7-2 with TRBJ1-5, with D unclear. This CDR3 contains 13 residues. With 1 base removed from V and 9 bases from J, the gap between germline ends came to 10 bases. Germline assignment: CDR1 SGHTA and CDR2 FQGNSA. This CDR3 is CASSLEKARPQHF. DNA of the CDR3: TGTGCCAGCAGCTTAGAAAAAGCGAGGCCCCAGCATTTT. Full variable domain (remainder filled in from reference TRBV7-2 and TRBJ1-5): GAGVSQSPSNKVTEKGKDVELRCDPISGHTALYWYRQSLGQGLEFLIYFQGNSAPDKSGLPSDRFSAERTGGSVSTLTIQRTQQEDSAVYLCASSLEKARPQHFGDGTRLSIL.